A single sample gave rise to the 5 T cell receptor beta chains below, sequenced in a study of blood T cells in healthy people across ages. Together with a sample-barcoded 5' primer, a J-beta primer mix was included in a second PCR lasting 7 to 11 cycles. TCRdb used MiXCR to reprocess the 5' RACE reads, holding one entry per CDR3 protein. The top ten clones hold less than 8% of a sample with roughly 1,500,000 distinct CDR3 sequences, approximately 38% of them seen once. Sequencing was done on a sample of blood. These receptors were taken from a woman between 18 and 30 years old in good health.

J is TRBJ2-7 and V is TRBV20-1; no clear D. Trimming removed 0 bases at V and 0 bases at J, with 12 bases between. Germline V lookup: CDR1 DFQATT, CDR2 SNEGSKA (reference sequence). CDR3 size: 15 residues. The CDR3 region is CSARDGGLPSYEQYF. CDR3 in DNA: TGCAGTGCTAGAGATGGCGGTCTCCCCTCCTACGAGCAGTACTTC.

This chain connects TRBV12-3 or TRBV12-4 to TRBJ2-1, with 12 bases identical to TRBD2. The CDR3 contains 15 residues. V lost 3 bases and J lost 10; bases outside the gene matches: 7. The CDR3 is CASSFPTGTSGEQFF. For the CDR3, the DNA is TGTGCCAGCAGTTTCCCCACCGGGACTAGCGGGGAGCAGTTCTTC.

This clonotype occurred a few times. V is TRBV27 and J is TRBJ2-7, with TRBD2 matching over 7 bases. V lost 5 bases and J lost 2; bases outside the gene matches: 3. CDR3 length: 13 amino acids. The germline gives CDR1 MNHEY, CDR2 SMNVEV (reference sequence). DNA of the CDR3: TGTGCCAGCAGTCGGGCGGGGGCCTACGAGCAGTACTTC. Protein sequence: CASSRAGAYEQYF.

In this sample, this clonotype turned up many times. Relative to the germline gene, one junction end is altered; a read error may explain this. The chain couples TRBV2 to TRBJ1-1; 11 bases are shared with TRBD1. CDR3 length equals 13 residues. Germline lookup yields CDR1 SNHLY and CDR2 FYNNEI. CDR3 nucleotides: TGCGCCAGCAGTGGGGACAGGGGGACTGAAGCTTTCTTT. Its translation: CASSGDRGTEAFF.

As regards this clonotype: One end of the junction varies from germline; a read error may be responsible. The chain carries TRBV4-2 and TRBJ2-4; D gene unclear. The DNA end lines up better with TRBJ2-7; the J call may be wrong. The germline V gene encodes CDR1 LGHNA and CDR2 YNFKEQ. This CDR3 contains 11 residues. The CDR3 loop is CANSQDAEQYF. The CDR3 nucleotides read TGTGCCAACAGCCAAGATGCCGAGCAGTACTTC.